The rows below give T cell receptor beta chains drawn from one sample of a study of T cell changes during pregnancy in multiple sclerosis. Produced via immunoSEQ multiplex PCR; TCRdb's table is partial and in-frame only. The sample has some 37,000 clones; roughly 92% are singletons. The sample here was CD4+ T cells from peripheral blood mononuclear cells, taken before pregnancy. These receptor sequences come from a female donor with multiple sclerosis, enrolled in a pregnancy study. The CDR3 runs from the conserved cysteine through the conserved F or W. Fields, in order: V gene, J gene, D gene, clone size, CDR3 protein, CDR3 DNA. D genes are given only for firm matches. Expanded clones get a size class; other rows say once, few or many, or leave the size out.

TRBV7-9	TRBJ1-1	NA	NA	CASRPTGETEAFF	TGTGCCAGCAGGCCGACAGGCGAGACTGAAGCTTTCTTT
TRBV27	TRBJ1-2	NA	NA	CASGGISWGYGYTF	TGTGCCAGCGGGGGGATAAGCTGGGGCTATGGCTACACCTTC
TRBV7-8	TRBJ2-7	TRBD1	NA	CASSFRRDRGSYEQYF	TGTGCCAGCAGCTTTCGCCGGGACAGGGGGTCCTACGAGCAGTACTTC
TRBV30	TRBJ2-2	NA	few	CAWSVQWNTGELFF	TGTGCCTGGAGTGTACAATGGAACACCGGGGAGCTGTTTTTT
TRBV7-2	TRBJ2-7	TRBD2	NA	CASSLRAGGGEQYF	TGTGCCAGCAGCCTCCGGGCGGGAGGGGGCGAGCAGTACTTC
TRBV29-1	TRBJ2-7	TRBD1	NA	CSVESRTGGYEQYF	TGCAGCGTTGAATCTCGGACAGGGGGCTACGAGCAGTACTTC
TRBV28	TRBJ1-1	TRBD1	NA	CASSDRAERAEAFF	TGTGCCAGCAGCGACAGGGCGGAGAGGGCTGAAGCTTTCTTT
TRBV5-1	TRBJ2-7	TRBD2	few	CASSPTSGGYEQYF	TGCGCCAGCAGCCCGACTAGCGGGGGCTACGAGCAGTACTTC
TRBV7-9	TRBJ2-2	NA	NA	CASSSRSIGGELFF	TGTGCCAGCAGTTCTAGATCGATCGGCGGGGAGCTGTTTTTT
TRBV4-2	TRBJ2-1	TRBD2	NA	CASSQVLAGRNEQFF	TGTGCCAGCAGCCAAGTCCTAGCGGGAAGGAATGAGCAGTTCTTC
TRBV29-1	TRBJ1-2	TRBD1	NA	CSVERGRNYGYTF	TGCAGCGTTGAAAGGGGGCGGAACTATGGCTACACCTTC
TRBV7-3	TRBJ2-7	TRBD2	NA	CASSLSGGSYEQYF	TGTGCCAGCAGCTTAAGCGGCGGGAGCTACGAGCAGTACTTC
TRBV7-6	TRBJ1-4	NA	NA	CASTFGAATNEKLFF	TGTGCCAGCACCTTTGGGGCCGCAACTAATGAAAAACTGTTTTTT
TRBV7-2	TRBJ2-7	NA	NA	CASSLYRVVSYEQYF	TGTGCCAGCAGCTTATACAGGGTGGTGTCCTACGAGCAGTACTTC
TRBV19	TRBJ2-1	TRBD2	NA	CASRPGTSGHNEQFF	TGTGCCAGTAGGCCCGGGACTAGCGGGCACAATGAGCAGTTCTTC
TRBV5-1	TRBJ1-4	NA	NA	CASSRQELNEKLFF	TGCGCCAGCAGCCGACAGGAACTCAATGAAAAACTGTTTTTT
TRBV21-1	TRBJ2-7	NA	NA	CASSDLAEPGAYEQYF	TGTGCCAGCAGCGATCTTGCGGAGCCCGGGGCCTACGAGCAGTACTTC
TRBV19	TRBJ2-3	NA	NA	CASSMLDSSQYF	TGTGCCAGTAGTATGTTGGACAGCTCGCAGTATTTT
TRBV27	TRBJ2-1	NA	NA	CASSFREANEQFF	TGTGCCAGCAGTTTTAGGGAGGCCAATGAGCAGTTCTTC
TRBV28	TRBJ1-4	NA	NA	CASSLSMGRTNEKLFF	TGTGCCAGCAGTTTATCGATGGGGCGTACTAATGAAAAACTGTTTTTT
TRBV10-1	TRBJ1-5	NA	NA	CAPPRGRWNQPQHF	TGCGCCCCACCCCGAGGTCGCTGGAATCAGCCCCAGCATTTT
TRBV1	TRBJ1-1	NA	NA	CTSSQERRVGTGLNTEAFF	TGCACCAGCAGCCAAGAGCGGCGCGTGGGGACAGGCCTGAACACTGAAGCTTTCTTT
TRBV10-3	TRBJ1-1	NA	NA	CATLQNTEAFF	TGTGCCACACTCCAGAACACTGAAGCTTTCTTT
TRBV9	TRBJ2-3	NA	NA	CASSVGTGTDTQYF	TGTGCCAGCAGCGTAGGGACAGGCACAGATACGCAGTATTTT
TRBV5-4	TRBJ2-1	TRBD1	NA	CASSLQGGGNEQFF	TGTGCCAGCAGCCTACAGGGGGGCGGCAATGAGCAGTTCTTC
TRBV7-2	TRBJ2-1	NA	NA	CASSPEGREANEQFF	TGTGCCAGCAGCCCCGAGGGGCGGGAAGCCAATGAGCAGTTCTTC
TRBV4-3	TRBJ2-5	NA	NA	CASSQDAGYQETQYF	TGCGCCAGCAGCCAAGACGCCGGGTACCAAGAGACCCAGTACTTC
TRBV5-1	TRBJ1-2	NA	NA	CASSSSGTSNYGYTF	TGCGCCAGCAGCTCGTCCGGGACATCCAACTATGGCTACACCTTC
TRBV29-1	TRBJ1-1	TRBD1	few	CSVEGKTGWGTEAFF	TGCAGCGTTGAAGGGAAGACAGGGTGGGGCACTGAAGCTTTCTTT
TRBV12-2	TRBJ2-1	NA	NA	CASRQNFQGKDEQFF	TGTGCAAGTCGCCAAAACTTTCAGGGAAAGGATGAGCAGTTCTTC
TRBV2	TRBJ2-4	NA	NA	CASSESDKQYF	TGTGCCAGCAGTGAGAGTGACAAACAGTACTTC
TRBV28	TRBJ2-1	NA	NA	CASSDSLSSYNEQFF	TGTGCCAGCAGTGACAGTTTAAGCTCCTACAATGAGCAGTTCTTC
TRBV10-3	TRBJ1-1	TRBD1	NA	CAIKYGRDRGAFF	TGTGCCATCAAATACGGAAGGGACAGGGGAGCTTTCTTT
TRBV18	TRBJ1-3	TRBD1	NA	CASSQSKGALSGNTIYF	TGTGCCAGCTCACAGTCGAAGGGGGCTCTCTCGGGAAACACCATATATTTT
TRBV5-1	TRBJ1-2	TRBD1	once	CASSLAGQALYGYTF	TGCGCCAGCAGCTTAGCGGGACAGGCCCTGTATGGCTACACCTTC
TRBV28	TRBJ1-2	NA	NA	CASWRTDNYGYTF	TGTGCCAGTTGGAGGACAGACAACTATGGCTACACCTTC
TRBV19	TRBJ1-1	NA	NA	CASSKAGRTEAFF	TGTGCCAGTAGTAAAGCGGGGAGAACTGAAGCTTTCTTT
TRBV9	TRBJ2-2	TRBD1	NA	CASSVVGTGAGGELFF	TGTGCCAGCAGCGTAGTGGGGACAGGGGCCGGCGGGGAGCTGTTTTTT
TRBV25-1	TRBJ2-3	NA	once	CASRPPFGSESTDTQYF	TGTGCCAGCCGCCCCCCTTTCGGGTCGGAAAGCACAGATACGCAGTATTTT
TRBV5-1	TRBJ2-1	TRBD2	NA	CASTPFTSARSGNEQFF	TGCGCCAGCACCCCTTTCACTAGCGCCAGGAGTGGCAATGAGCAGTTCTTC
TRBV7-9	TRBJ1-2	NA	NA	CASSGTTNYGYTF	TGTGCCAGCAGTGGGACAACTAACTATGGCTACACCTTC
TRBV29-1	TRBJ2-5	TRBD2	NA	CSPRTSAETQYF	TGCAGCCCCCGGACTAGCGCAGAGACCCAGTACTTC
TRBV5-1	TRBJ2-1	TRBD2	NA	CASSHRTSGNEQFF	TGCGCCAGCAGCCACCGGACTAGCGGCAATGAGCAGTTCTTC
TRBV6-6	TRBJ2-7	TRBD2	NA	CASSYGTSANEQYF	TGTGCCAGCAGTTACGGGACTAGTGCAAACGAGCAGTACTTC